Below, 24 T cell receptor beta chains from the same sample are listed, as sequenced in a study of tumor and adjacent non-tumor tissue in lung cancer. RNA was extracted from bulk tissue without any cell sorting. More than 3 cm separated this lung sample from the edge of the tumor. Three rounds of nested PCR, following a modified ARM-PCR protocol, produced the TCRbeta library. TCRdb re-derived calls from the multiplex PCR reads in MiXCR, one entry per CDR3 protein. The top ten clones hold about a fifth of a sample with about 86,000 distinct CDR3 sequences, 75% to 85% of them seen once. The source material was distant non-tumor lung tissue. The receptor set was obtained from a woman between 50 and 59 years old with non-small cell lung cancer.

The chain joins TRBV28 to TRBJ2-2; possible D gene TRBD2, 6 bases. The CDR3 has 16 residues. Trimming pared 11 bases from V and 4 bases from J, leaving 23 bases between. Germline values: CDR1 MDHEN, CDR2 SYDVKM. CDR3 in DNA: TGTGCCGGCACCGCTCGAGGACTAACGGGCACCGGGGAGCTGTTTTTT. Protein sequence: CAGTARGLTGTGELFF. The full variable domain, in which reference TRBV28 and TRBJ2-2 provide the parts outside the CDR3, is DVKVTQSSRYLVKRTGEKVFLECVQDMDHENMFWYRQDPGLGLRLIYFSYDVKMKEKGDIPEGYSVSREKKERFSLILESASTNQTSMYLCAGTARGLTGTGELFFGEGSRLTVL.

By share, this clonotype counts as medium-sized. The V and J genes are TRBV29-1 and TRBJ2-1, with 10 bases aligning to TRBD2. Germline CDR1 and CDR2: SQVTM and ANQGSEA. The CDR3 is 14 residues long. The V and J ends lost 7 bases and 8 bases, in that order; junction bases with no gene match: 11. CDR3 in amino acids: CSASSGRAGDEQFF. Written as DNA, the CDR3 is TGCAGCGCCTCGAGCGGGAGGGCCGGGGATGAGCAGTTCTTC.

This clonotype was seen repeatedly, ten times or more. The chain has TRBV5-4 and TRBJ2-3; D remains ambiguous. The germline V and J ends were trimmed by 3 bases and 6 bases, with 17 bases remaining between them. Germline CDR1 SGHNT, CDR2 YYREEE (reference sequence). This CDR3 has 15 amino acids. CDR3 sequence reads: CASSSSAAGGDTQYF. The DNA for the CDR3 is TGTGCCAGCAGCTCGTCCGCGGCAGGTGGTGATACGCAGTATTTT.

The chain has TRBV6-2 or TRBV6-3 and TRBJ2-7; 7 bases are a match to TRBD2. Germline CDR1 and CDR2: MNHEY and SVGEGT. V shed 10 bases and J 0 bases; nucleotides not matched to a gene: 21. There are 18 residues in the CDR3. CDR3: CATRTLASGTLTSYEQYF. CDR3 bases: TGTGCCACCAGGACCTTGGCTAGCGGAACTCTTACCTCCTACGAGCAGTACTTC.

The chain recombines TRBV10-1 with TRBJ2-7; TRBD2 aligns across 11 bases. Unmatched junction bases numbered 11, after V lost 9 bases and J lost 7 bases. The CDR3 is 14 amino acids. Germline V gene lookup returns CDR1 WNHNN and CDR2 SYGVQD (reference sequence). This CDR3 reads CARGELAGVGEQYF. Written as DNA, the CDR3 is TGCGCCAGAGGTGAACTAGCGGGAGTAGGTGAGCAGTACTTC.

With respect to this clonotype: At one of its ends the junction is not consistent with the germline gene, which may arise from a read error. The V gene is TRBV12-3 or TRBV12-4, the J gene TRBJ2-1, with D hard to call. This CDR3 spans 15 amino acids. CDR3 loop: CASSFSGLLNNKQFF. The CDR3 DNA reads as TGTGCTAGCAGTTTTTCTGGTTTGTTGAACAATAAGCAGTTCTTC.

This clonotype was seen ten or more times. The rearrangement joins TRBV28 to TRBJ1-2, with TRBD1 identical over 10 bases. The V and J ends lost 6 bases and 4 bases, in that order; junction bases with no gene match: 8. This CDR3 has 15 amino acids. Germline assignment: CDR1 MDHEN and CDR2 SYDVKM. The CDR3 bases are TGTGCCAGCAGGCTGACAGGGGGCGCGAGCTATGGCTACACCTTC. This codes for CASRLTGGASYGYTF.

The rearrangement links TRBV4-2 to TRBJ2-3; D call uncertain. The V end lost 4 bases, the J end lost 5 bases, and 25 bases lay between the germline ends. Germline V gene sequence: CDR1 LGHNA, CDR2 YNFKEQ. This CDR3 comprises 18 residues. The CDR3 is CASSLTSGGVIGRDTQYF. Here the CDR3 DNA reads TGTGCCAGCAGCCTTACCTCCGGTGGGGTAATCGGTAGAGATACGCAGTATTTT.

The V and J genes are TRBV4-2 and TRBJ2-7, with D possibly matching TRBD2 (5 bases). The V gene's germline CDR1 is LGHNA and CDR2 YNFKEQ. Trimming pared 7 bases from V and 2 bases from J, leaving 21 bases between. The CDR3 sequence is 16 residues long. The CDR3 here is CASTHAMEAVPYEQYF. The CDR3 nucleotides are TGTGCCAGCACCCATGCAATGGAGGCGGTCCCCTACGAGCAGTACTTC.

For this clonotype: One end of the junction fails to match germline, which may point to a read error. J is TRBJ2-2 and V is TRBV5-1; D is possibly TRBD1 (6 bases). Germline V gives CDR1 SGHRS, CDR2 YFSETQ. CDR3 length: 15 amino acids. The CDR3 nucleotides read TGCGCCAGCAACTTGGCAGGGGAAGTCACCGGGGAGCTGTTTTTT. Translation gives CASNLAGEVTGELFF.

This clonotype was found a few times. The germline gene is not matched at one end of the junction; a read error may be the cause. The chain links TRBV11-2 to TRBJ2-2; D gene ambiguous. This CDR3 has 14 amino acids. The germline V gene has CDR1 SGHAT and CDR2 FQNNGV. Here the CDR3 DNA reads TGCGCCAGCAGCTTAGGACCCGGAGTCGGGGAGCTGTTTTTT. Translating it yields CASSLGPGVGELFF.

The rearrangement links TRBV11-2 to TRBJ1-1; 9 nucleotides agree with TRBD1. The CDR3 contains 13 residues. Unmatched junction bases numbered 5, after V lost 5 bases and J lost 7 bases. Germline lookup yields CDR1 SGHAT and CDR2 FQNNGV. CDR3 DNA sequence: TGTGCCAGCAGCCCTCGACAGGGGGATGAAGCTTTCTTT. This translates into CASSPRQGDEAFF.

Comment on this clonotype: A much larger clone sits a single nucleotide away, making a read error possible. The V call is TRBV28, the J call TRBJ2-1, with TRBD2 identical over 8 bases. There are 14 residues in the CDR3. V trimming: 8 bases; J trimming: 11 bases; junction bases outside the gene matches: 14. Per germline, CDR1 MDHEN and CDR2 SYDVKM. The CDR3 protein is CASAFIGRGGKQFF. CDR3 nucleotides: TGTGCCAGCGCCTTTATCGGGAGGGGTGGGAAGCAGTTCTTC.

V is TRBV6-1 and J is TRBJ2-5; maybe TRBD1 (6 bases). Germline values: CDR1 MNHNS, CDR2 SASEGT. The CDR3 spans 13 residues. The germline V and J ends were trimmed by 1 base and 13 bases, with 16 bases remaining between them. CDR3 sequence reads: CASSEVGQEALYF. The CDR3 nucleotides read TGTGCCAGCAGTGAAGTGGGACAAGAGGCCCTGTACTTC.

The sample holds many counts of this clonotype. The V call is TRBV20-1, the J call TRBJ2-7; 9 positions match TRBD2. Germline values: CDR1 DFQATT, CDR2 SNEGSKA (reference sequence). The CDR3 sequence is 15 residues long. Trimming took 3 bases from V and 2 from J; bases not matched to a gene: 8. The CDR3 DNA sequence: TGCAGTGCTAGGGCACTAGCGGGTTCACCCTACGAGCAGTACTTC. It is translated as CSARALAGSPYEQYF.

V gene TRBV28 combines with J gene TRBJ2-5, with D perhaps TRBD2 (6 bases). Trimming stripped 5 bases from V and 5 bases from J, with 21 bases between. CDR1 MDHEN and CDR2 SYDVKM come from the germline V gene. The CDR3 consists of 16 residues. The CDR3 sequence is CASSPLRGRGDETQYF. In DNA, the CDR3 is TGTGCCAGCAGTCCGTTGCGGGGTCGGGGTGATGAGACCCAGTACTTC.

This clonotype was recorded a few times. The chain is built from TRBV7-9 and TRBJ2-1; D possibly corresponds to TRBD2 (5 bases). The CDR3 totals 13 residues. Trimming cost V 5 bases and J 6 bases, with 11 bases left between them. CDR1 and CDR2 (germline): SEHNR, FQNEAQ (reference sequence). For the CDR3, the DNA is TGTGCCAGCAGCCAGGAGGCAATCAATGAGCAGTTCTTC. Protein: CASSQEAINEQFF.

Turning to this clonotype: A junction boundary mismatches the germline segment, possibly from a read error. The V gene is TRBV6-5, the J gene TRBJ2-2; D is possibly TRBD2 (5 bases). Germline CDR1 is MNHEY and CDR2 is SVGAGI. This CDR3 is 13 amino acids long. CDR3 bases: TGTGGCAGCAGTTTTCTGAACACCGGGGAGCTGTTATTT. Amino acids: CGSSFLNTGELLF.

Of note for this clonotype: The junction differs from germline at one of its ends, possibly a read error. J is TRBJ2-1 and V is TRBV12-3 or TRBV12-4; D remains ambiguous. This CDR3 has 15 residues. The CDR3, as DNA: TGTGCCAGCAGTCTTTCTGGTTTGTTGAACAATAAGCAGTTCTTC. Encoded protein: CASSLSGLLNNKQFF.

This rearrangement joins TRBV6-1 to TRBJ2-5, with D unclear. The CDR3 spans 13 residues. Trimming removed 4 bases from V and 4 bases from J, with 10 bases in between. Looked up from germline, CDR1 is MNHNS and CDR2 is SASEGT. The CDR3 protein is CASSVMLGETQYF. The CDR3 region has the DNA TGTGCCAGCAGTGTGATGCTGGGAGAGACCCAGTACTTC.

Only a few counts were recorded for this clonotype. A much larger clonotype is one base distant, so this may be a read error. The CDR3: CASSITGALTKNIQYF. The CDR3 DNA sequence: TGTGCCAGTAGTATAACGGGGGCTTTGACCAAAAACATTCAGTACTTC. The chain joins TRBV19 to TRBJ2-4; either TRBD1 or TRBD2 may supply D (6 bases each). The germline V gene encodes CDR1 LNHDA and CDR2 SQIVND (reference sequence). This CDR3 comprises 16 residues. With 2 bases removed from V and 2 bases from J, the gap between germline ends came to 13 bases.

For this clonotype: The junction departs from germline at one end; a sequencing error may be responsible. This chain joins TRBV4-1 and TRBJ2-7; 7 bases map to TRBD1. The length of the CDR3 is 14 residues. Germline V lookup: CDR1 MGHRA, CDR2 YSYEKL. CDR3 sequence reads: CASRPRTGENEHYF. In DNA form, the CDR3 reads TGCGCCAGCAGACCCAGGACAGGAGAGAACGAGCATTACTTC.

Comment on this clonotype: This CDR3 fails to terminate in the conserved phenylalanine or tryptophan, so it likely reflects a read error. V gene TRBV24-1 combines with J gene TRBJ2-1; 7 positions match TRBD1. Losses at the gene ends were 4 bases for V and 8 bases for J; bases not matched to a gene: 13. This CDR3 region has 16 residues. Per germline, CDR1 KGHDR and CDR2 SFDVKD. The CDR3 coding sequence is TGTGCCACCAGTGACCCCCCGACGACAGGGACCTATGAGCAGTTCATC. Residues: CATSDPPTTGTYEQFI.

For this clonotype: Mismatch with germline at one junction end may stem from a read error. The V and J genes are TRBV11-1 and TRBJ2-5; 9 bases agree with TRBD1. The CDR3 sequence is 12 residues long. Per germline, CDR1 SGHAT and CDR2 FQDESV (reference sequence). The DNA for the CDR3 is TGTGTCAGCAGCTCGACGGGACAGGGCCCGTATTTC. This translates into CVSSSTGQGPYF. The whole variable domain, remainder taken from reference TRBV11-1 and TRBJ2-5, is EAEVAQSPRYKITEKSQAVAFWCDPISGHATLYWYRQILGQGPELLVQFQDESVVDDSQLPKDRFSAERLKGVDSTLKIQPAELGDSAMYLCVSSSTGQGPYFGPGTRLLVL.